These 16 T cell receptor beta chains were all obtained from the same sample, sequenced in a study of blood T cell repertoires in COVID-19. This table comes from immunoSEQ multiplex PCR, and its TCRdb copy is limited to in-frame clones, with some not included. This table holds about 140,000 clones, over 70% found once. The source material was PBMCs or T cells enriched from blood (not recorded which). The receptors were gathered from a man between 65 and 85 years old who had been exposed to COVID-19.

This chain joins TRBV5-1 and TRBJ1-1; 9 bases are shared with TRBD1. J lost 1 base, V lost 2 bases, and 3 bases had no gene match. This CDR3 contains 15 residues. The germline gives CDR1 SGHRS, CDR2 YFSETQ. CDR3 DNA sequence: TGCGCCAGCAGCTTAGGGACAGGGCAGAACACTGAAGCTTTCTTT. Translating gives CASSLGTGQNTEAFF.

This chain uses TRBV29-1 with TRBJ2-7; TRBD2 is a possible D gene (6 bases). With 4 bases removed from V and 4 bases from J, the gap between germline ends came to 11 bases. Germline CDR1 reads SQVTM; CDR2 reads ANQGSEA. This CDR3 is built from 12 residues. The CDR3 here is CSVAPGLYEQYF. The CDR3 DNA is TGCAGCGTTGCACCGGGACTTTACGAGCAGTACTTC.

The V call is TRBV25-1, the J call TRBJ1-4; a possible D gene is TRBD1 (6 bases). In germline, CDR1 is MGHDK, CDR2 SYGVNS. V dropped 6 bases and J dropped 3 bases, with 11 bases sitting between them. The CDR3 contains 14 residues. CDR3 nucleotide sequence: TGTGCCAGCAGCAAGACAGGATCTAATGAAAAACTGTTTTTT. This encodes CASSKTGSNEKLFF.

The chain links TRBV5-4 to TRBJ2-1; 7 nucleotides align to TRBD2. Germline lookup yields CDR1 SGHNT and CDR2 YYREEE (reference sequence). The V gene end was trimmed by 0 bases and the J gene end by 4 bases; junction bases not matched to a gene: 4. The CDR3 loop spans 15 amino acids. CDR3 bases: TGTGCCAGCAGCTTGGGCGGGGGAGCTTACAATGAGCAGTTCTTC. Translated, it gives CASSLGGGAYNEQFF.

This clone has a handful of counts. The CDR3 loop reads CASTGDRGRGNTIYF. Written as DNA, the CDR3 is TGTGCCAGCACTGGAGACAGGGGGCGTGGAAACACCATATATTTT. The J gene is TRBJ1-3, the V gene TRBV2; 10 nucleotides agree with TRBD1. Germline V gene sequence: CDR1 SNHLY, CDR2 FYNNEI. Unmatched junction bases numbered 6, after V lost 7 bases and J lost 3 bases. This CDR3 is built from 15 residues.

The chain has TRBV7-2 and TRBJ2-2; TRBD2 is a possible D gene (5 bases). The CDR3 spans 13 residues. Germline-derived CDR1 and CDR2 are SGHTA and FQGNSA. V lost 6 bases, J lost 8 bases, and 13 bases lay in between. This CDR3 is CASRSLAGGELFF. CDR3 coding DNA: TGTGCCAGCAGGTCACTGGCGGGTGGGGAGCTGTTTTTT. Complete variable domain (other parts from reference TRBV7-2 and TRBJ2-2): GAGVSQSPSNKVTEKGKDVELRCDPISGHTALYWYRQSLGQGLEFLIYFQGNSAPDKSGLPSDRFSAERTGGSVSTLTIQRTQQEDSAVYLCASRSLAGGELFFGEGSRLTVL.

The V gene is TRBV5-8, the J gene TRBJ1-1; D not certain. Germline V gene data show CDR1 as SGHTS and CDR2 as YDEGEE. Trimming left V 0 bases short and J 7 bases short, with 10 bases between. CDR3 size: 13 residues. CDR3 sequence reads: CASSLDRGREAFF. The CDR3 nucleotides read TGTGCCAGCAGCTTGGATCGGGGTCGTGAAGCTTTCTTT.

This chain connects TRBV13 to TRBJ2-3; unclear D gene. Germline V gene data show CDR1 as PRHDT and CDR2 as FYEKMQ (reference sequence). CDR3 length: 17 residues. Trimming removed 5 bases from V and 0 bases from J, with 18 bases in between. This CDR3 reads CASSATSWPASTDTQYF. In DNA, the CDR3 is TGTGCCAGCAGCGCCACGTCATGGCCTGCTAGCACAGATACGCAGTATTTT.

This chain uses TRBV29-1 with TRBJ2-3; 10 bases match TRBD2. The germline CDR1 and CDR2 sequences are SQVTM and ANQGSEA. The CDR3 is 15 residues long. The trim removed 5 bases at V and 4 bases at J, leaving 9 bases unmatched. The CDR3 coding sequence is TGCAGCGTTATAAGAGCGGGAGGGAGCCCAGATACGCAGTATTTT. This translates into CSVIRAGGSPDTQYF.

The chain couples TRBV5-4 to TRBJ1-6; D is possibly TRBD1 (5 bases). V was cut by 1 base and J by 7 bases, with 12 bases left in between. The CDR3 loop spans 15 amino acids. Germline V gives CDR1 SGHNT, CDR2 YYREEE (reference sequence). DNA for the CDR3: TGTGCCAGCAGCTTGTGGCAGGGCCGGAATTCACCCCTCCACTTT. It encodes CASSLWQGRNSPLHF.

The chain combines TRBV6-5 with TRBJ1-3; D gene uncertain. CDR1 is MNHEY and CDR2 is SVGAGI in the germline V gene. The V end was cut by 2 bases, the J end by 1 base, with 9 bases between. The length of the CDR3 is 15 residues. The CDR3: CASSYGPESGNTIYF. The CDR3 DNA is TGTGCCAGCAGTTACGGCCCGGAGTCTGGAAACACCATATATTTT.

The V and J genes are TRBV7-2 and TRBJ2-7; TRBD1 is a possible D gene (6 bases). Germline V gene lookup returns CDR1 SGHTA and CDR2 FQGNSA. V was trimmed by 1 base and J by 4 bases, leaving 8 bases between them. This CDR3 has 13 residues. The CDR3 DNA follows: TGTGCCAGCAGCTTAGGGACAGTTTACGAGCAGTACTTC. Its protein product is CASSLGTVYEQYF.

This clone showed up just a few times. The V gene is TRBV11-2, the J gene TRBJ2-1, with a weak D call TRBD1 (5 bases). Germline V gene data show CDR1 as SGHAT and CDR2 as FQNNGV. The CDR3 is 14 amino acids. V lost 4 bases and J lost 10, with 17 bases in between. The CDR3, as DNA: TGTGCCAGCAGCTCCCCGCGCAGGGCTTTAGAGCAGTTCTTC. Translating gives CASSSPRRALEQFF.

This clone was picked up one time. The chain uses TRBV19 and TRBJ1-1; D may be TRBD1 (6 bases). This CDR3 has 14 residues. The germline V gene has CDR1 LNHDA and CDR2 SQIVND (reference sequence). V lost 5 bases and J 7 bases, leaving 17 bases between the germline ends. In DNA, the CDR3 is TGTGCCAGTAGTGCCGGTCCCAGGGGAAATGAAGCTTTCTTT. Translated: CASSAGPRGNEAFF.

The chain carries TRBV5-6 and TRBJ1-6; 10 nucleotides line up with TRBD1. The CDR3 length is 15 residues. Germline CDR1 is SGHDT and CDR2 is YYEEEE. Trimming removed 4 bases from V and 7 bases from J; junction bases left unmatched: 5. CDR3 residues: CASSIRTGGNSPLHF. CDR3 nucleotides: TGTGCCAGCAGCATTCGGACAGGGGGAAATTCACCCCTCCACTTT.

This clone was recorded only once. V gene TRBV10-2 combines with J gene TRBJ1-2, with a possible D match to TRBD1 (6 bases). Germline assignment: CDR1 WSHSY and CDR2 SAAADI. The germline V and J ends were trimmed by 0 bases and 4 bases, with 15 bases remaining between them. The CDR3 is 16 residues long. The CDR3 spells CASSESLGQIIYGYTF. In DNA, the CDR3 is TGCGCCAGCAGTGAGTCTCTCGGACAGATTATCTATGGCTACACCTTC.